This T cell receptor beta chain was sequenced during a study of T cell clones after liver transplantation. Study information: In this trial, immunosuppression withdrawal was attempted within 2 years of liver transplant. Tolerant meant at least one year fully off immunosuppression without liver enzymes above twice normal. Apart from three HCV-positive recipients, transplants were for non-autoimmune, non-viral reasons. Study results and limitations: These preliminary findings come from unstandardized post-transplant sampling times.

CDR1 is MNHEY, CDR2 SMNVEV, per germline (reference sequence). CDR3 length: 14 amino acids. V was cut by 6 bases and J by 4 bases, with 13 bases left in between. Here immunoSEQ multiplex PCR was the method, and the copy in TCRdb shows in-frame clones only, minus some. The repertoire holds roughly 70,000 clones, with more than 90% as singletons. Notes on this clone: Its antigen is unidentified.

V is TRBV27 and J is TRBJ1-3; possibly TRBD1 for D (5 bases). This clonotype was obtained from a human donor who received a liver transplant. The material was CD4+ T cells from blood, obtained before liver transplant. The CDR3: CASSPGRAGNTIYF. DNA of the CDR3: TGTGCCAGCAGCCCAGGGAGGGCAGGAAACACCATATATTTT.